This note documents a single TCR beta chain sequence. Its antigen target is currently unknown. It has no much larger one-base neighbor in the sample; base qualities were not kept. The data derive from a study of T cell repertoires in cytomegalovirus infection (dated by TCRdb to between 2018 and 2021). About the investigation overall: Alongside well-studied HLA-B-restricted epitopes, the peptide stimulations were aimed at recently identified HLA-C-restricted CMV epitopes, whose presentation resists viral immunomodulation. The HLA type of each donor mattered for the analysis, because public TCR beta signatures pointed to carriage of CMV infection along with the matching HLA type. Paper-wide results and their limitations: The ex vivo response was dominated by HLA-C-restricted CMV-specific TCR beta clonotypes, and the single most frequent clonotype in two of eight donors was supplied by these HLA-C-restricted clonotypes. In both this cohort and an independent approximately 350-donor cohort, the cumulative frequency of public TCR beta family members distinguished carriers of CMV infection plus the relevant HLA type.

The instrument given in TCRdb is Illumina HiSeq 1500. TCRdb reworked the public reads: Q25 trimming with fastp, MiXCR clone assembly, productive beta chains retained. Records with the same CDR3 protein are collapsed into one entry carrying the most frequent genes and DNA. The sample includes 700,000 to 850,000 distinct CDR3 sequences, with 32% observed a single time. The top ten constitute about an eighth of the sample. What this sample's treatment or condition label stands for: in vitro stimulation with specific CMV peptide epitopes to enrich CMV-specific T cells. Based on the germline V gene (reference sequence), the CDR1 and CDR2 sequences are LGHDT and YNNKEL. At the junction V is shortened by 0 bases and J by 6 bases, with 12 bases in between. Including cysteine and phenylalanine, the CDR3 has 15 amino acids. Only the CDR3 DNA stays, 45 bases, in frame from base 1.

Recombination joined TRBV3-1 with TRBJ2-4, with the D gene call left open. This sequence was found in a human donor in good health (CMV status not recorded). Some clones in this sample may be carry-over from other donors' samples. The sequences come from cultured CD8+ T cells from PBMCs, collected from culture after CMV antigen stimulation. The nucleotide sequence is TGTGCCAGCAGCCAAGATCCTGGAGCAGTAAACATTCAGTACTTC. This sequence encodes CASSQDPGAVNIQYF.